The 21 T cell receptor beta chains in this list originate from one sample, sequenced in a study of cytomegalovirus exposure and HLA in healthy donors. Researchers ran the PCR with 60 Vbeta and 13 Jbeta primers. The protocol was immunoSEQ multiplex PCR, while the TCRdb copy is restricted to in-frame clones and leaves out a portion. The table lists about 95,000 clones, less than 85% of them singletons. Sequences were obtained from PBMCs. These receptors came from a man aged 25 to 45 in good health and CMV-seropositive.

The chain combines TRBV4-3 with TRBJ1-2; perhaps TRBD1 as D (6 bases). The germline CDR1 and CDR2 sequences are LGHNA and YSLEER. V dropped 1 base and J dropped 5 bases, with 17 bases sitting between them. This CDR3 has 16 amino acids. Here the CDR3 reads CASSQAQGHTLYGYTF. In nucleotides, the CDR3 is TGCGCCAGCAGCCAAGCTCAGGGACATACCCTTTATGGCTACACCTTC.

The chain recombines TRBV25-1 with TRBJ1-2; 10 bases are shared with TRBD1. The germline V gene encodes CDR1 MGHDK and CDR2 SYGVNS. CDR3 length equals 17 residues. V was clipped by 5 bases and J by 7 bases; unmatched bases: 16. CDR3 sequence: CASSTGTGVVFLGGYTF. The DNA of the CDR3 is TGTGCCAGCAGTACAGGGACAGGGGTTGTCTTTCTGGGTGGCTACACCTTC.

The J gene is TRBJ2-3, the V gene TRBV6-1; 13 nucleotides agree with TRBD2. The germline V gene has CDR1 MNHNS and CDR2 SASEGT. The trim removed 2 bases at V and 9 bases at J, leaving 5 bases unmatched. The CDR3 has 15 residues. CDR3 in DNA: TGTGCCAGCAGTGAACAACTAGCGGGAGGGAACACGCAGTATTTT. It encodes CASSEQLAGGNTQYF.

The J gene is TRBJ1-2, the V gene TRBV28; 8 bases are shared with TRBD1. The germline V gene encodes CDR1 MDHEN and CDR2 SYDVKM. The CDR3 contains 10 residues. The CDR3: CATGGYGYTF. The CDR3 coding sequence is TGTGCAACAGGGGGCTATGGCTACACCTTC.

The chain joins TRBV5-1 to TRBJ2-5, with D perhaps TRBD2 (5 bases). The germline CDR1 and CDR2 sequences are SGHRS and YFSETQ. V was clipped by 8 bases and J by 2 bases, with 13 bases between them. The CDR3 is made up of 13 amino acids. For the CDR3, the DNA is TGCGCCAGTGGGAAGCGGATACAAGAGACCCAGTACTTC. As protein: CASGKRIQETQYF.

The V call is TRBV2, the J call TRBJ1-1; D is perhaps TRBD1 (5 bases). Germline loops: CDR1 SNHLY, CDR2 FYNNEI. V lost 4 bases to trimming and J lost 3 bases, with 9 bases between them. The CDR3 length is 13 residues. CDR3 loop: CASSVGGHTEAFF. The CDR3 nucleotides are TGTGCCAGCAGTGTGGGGGGACACACTGAAGCTTTCTTT.

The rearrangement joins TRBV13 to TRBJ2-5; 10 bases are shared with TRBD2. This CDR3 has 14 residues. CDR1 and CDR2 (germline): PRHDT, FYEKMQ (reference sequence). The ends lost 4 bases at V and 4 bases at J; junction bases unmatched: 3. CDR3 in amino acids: CASSWASGGETQYF. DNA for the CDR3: TGTGCCAGCAGCTGGGCTAGCGGGGGAGAGACCCAGTACTTC. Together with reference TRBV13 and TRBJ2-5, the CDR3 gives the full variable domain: AAGVIQSPRHLIKEKRETATLKCYPIPRHDTVYWYQQGPGQDPQFLISFYEKMQSDKGSIPDRFSAQQFSDYHSELNMSSLELGDSALYFCASSWASGGETQYFGPGTRLLVL.

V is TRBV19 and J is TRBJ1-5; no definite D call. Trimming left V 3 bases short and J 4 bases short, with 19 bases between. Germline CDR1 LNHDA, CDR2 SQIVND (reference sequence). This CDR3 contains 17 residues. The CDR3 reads CASSMWRRESGNQPQHF. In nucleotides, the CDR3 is TGTGCCAGTAGTATGTGGAGGCGCGAATCGGGGAATCAGCCCCAGCATTTT.

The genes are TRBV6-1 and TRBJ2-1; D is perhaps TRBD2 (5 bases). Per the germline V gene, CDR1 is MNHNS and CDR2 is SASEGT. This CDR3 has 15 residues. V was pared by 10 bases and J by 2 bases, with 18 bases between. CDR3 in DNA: TGTGCCAATGGAGGCCGTACAAGCACCTACAATGAGCAGTTCTTC. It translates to CANGGRTSTYNEQFF.

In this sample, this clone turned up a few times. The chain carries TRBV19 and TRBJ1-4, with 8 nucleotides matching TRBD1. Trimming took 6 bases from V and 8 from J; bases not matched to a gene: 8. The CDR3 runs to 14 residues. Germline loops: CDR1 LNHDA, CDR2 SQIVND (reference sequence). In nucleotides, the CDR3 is TGTGCCAGTAGGGACGGACAGGGCGGGGAAAAACTGTTTTTT. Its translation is CASRDGQGGEKLFF.

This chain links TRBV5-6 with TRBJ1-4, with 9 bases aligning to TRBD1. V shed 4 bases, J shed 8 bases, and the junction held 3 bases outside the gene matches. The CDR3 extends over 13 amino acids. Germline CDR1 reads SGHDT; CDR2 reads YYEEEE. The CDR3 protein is CASSPQGAEKLFF. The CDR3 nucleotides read TGTGCCAGCAGCCCACAGGGGGCGGAAAAACTGTTTTTT.

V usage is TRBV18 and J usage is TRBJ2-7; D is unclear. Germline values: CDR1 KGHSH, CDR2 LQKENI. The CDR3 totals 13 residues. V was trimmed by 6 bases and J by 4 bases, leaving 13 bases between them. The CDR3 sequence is CASSADGVYEQYF. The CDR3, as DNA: TGTGCCAGCTCCGCAGACGGAGTTTACGAGCAGTACTTC.

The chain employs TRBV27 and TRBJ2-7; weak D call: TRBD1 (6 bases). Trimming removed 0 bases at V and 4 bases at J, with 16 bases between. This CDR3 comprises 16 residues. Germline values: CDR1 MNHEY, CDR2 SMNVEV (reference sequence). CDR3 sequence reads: CASSLSFTGQTYEQYF. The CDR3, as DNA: TGTGCCAGCAGTTTATCGTTCACAGGGCAGACGTACGAGCAGTACTTC.

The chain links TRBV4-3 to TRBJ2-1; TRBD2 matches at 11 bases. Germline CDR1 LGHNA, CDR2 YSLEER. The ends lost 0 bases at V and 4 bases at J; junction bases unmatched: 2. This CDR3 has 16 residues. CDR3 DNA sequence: TGCGCCAGCAGCCAAGAACTAGCGGGGGTGTACAATGAGCAGTTCTTC. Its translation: CASSQELAGVYNEQFF.

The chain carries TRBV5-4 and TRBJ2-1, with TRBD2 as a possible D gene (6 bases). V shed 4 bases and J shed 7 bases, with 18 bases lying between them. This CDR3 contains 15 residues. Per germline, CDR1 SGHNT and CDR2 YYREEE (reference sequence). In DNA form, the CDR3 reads TGTGCCAGCAGCCCCAGGGCGGGATCCGATAATGAGCAGTTCTTC. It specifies CASSPRAGSDNEQFF.

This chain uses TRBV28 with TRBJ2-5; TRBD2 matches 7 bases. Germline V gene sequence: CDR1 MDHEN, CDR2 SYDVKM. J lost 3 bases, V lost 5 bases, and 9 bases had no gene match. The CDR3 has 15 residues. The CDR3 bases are TGTGCCAGCAGTCCCCTAGCGGAGATTGAAGAGACCCAGTACTTC. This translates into CASSPLAEIEETQYF. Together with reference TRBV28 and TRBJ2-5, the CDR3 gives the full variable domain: DVKVTQSSRYLVKRTGEKVFLECVQDMDHENMFWYRQDPGLGLRLIYFSYDVKMKEKGDIPEGYSVSREKKERFSLILESASTNQTSMYLCASSPLAEIEETQYFGPGTRLLVL.

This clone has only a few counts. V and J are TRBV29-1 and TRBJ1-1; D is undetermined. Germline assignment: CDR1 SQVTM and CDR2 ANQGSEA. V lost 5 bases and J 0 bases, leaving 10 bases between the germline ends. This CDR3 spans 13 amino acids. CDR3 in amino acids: CSVLLKLNTEAFF. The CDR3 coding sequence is TGCAGCGTTCTTTTAAAGCTGAACACTGAAGCTTTCTTT.

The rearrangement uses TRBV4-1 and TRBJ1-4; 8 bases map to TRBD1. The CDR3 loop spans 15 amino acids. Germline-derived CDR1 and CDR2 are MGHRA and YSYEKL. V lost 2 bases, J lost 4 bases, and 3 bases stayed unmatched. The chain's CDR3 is CASSQTGGFNEKLFF. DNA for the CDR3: TGCGCCAGCAGCCAAACAGGGGGATTTAATGAAAAACTGTTTTTT.

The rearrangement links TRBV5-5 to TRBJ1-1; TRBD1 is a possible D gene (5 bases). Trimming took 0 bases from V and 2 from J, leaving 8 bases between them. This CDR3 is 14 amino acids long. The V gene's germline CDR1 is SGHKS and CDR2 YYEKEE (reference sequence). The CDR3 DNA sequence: TGTGCCAGCAGCTTGGTTAGGGGAAACACTGAAGCTTTCTTT. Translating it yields CASSLVRGNTEAFF.

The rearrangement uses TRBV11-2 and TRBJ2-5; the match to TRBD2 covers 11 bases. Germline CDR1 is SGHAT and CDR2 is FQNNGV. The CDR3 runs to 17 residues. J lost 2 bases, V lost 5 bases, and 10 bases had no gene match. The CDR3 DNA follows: TGTGCCAGCAGCCTCCGGGGACTAGCGGTAACACAAGAGACCCAGTACTTC. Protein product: CASSLRGLAVTQETQYF.

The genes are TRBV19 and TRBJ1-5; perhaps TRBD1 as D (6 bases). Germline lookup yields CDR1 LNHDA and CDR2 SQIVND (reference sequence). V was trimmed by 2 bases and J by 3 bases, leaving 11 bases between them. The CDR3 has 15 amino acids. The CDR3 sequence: CASSIPGQFNQPQHF. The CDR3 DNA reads TGTGCCAGTAGTATACCCGGACAGTTCAATCAGCCCCAGCATTTT.